Listed below are T cell receptor beta chains from one sample, sequenced in a study of T cells in Graves' hyperthyroidism and ophthalmopathy. TCRdb ran MiXCR on the multiplex PCR reads and lists one entry per CDR3 protein. The sample lists approximately 430,000 distinct CDR3 sequences, 15% to 17% occurring once. Specimen: blood. The receptors shown here come from a woman between 18 and 29 years old with Graves' hyperthyroidism. Each CDR3 is given with its conserved first and last residue. D genes are given only for firm matches. Clone size is not always given. Where it is, it says once, few, many or a class for expanded clones.

>many|TRBV28|.|TRBJ1-1
TGTGCCAGCAACTTCCCTGGGTTGCGGACTGAAGCTTTCTTT
CASNFPGLRTEAFF
>.|TRBV6-2/TRBV6-3|.|TRBJ1-6
TGTGCCAGCAGGCTTGGACAGATCAGTTCACCCCTCCACTTT
CASRLGQISSPLHF
>many|TRBV27|TRBD1|TRBJ1-1
TGTGCCAGCAGTTTGGCAGGGGGGGTCACTGAAGCTTTCTTT
CASSLAGGVTEAFF
>.|TRBV29-1|TRBD2|TRBJ2-7
TGCAGCGTCGGGACTAGCGGGGGGGTCTACGAGCAGTACTTC
CSVGTSGGVYEQYF
>.|TRBV6-1|.|TRBJ2-7
TGTGCCAGCAGTTCAGGGGGGATTGACCGGGACAGTCCTTACGAGCAGTACTTC
CASSSGGIDRDSPYEQYF
>many|TRBV7-3|.|TRBJ2-1
TGTGCCAGCAGCTTAATCTCTGCAAGCTCTCAATACAATGAGCAGTTCTTC
CASSLISASSQYNEQFF
>many|TRBV20-1|.|TRBJ1-5
TGCAGTGCTAGAGATCGGGTTTGGCAGCTTAATAGCAATCAGCCCCAGCATTTT
CSARDRVWQLNSNQPQHF
>many|TRBV5-1|.|TRBJ1-2
TGCGCCAGCAGCAGGACGGACAGAAGCTATGGCTACACCTTC
CASSRTDRSYGYTF
>few|TRBV29-1|TRBD1|TRBJ2-3
TGCAGCGTTGAACCGACAGGGGGCCCCACAGATACGCAGTATTTT
CSVEPTGGPTDTQYF
>.|TRBV11-3|TRBD1|TRBJ2-2
TGTGCCAGCAGCTCCACCCCGGGACAGGGGGCTAAAGGCGGGGAGCTGTTTTTT
CASSSTPGQGAKGGELFF
>many|TRBV6-2/TRBV6-3|.|TRBJ1-5
TGTGCCAGCAGTTATGGAAGAGAAGGGTACTTACTAGGTCAGCCCCAGCATTTT
CASSYGREGYLLGQPQHF
>few|TRBV7-9|TRBD1|TRBJ2-2
TGTGCCAGCAGCACCGGGACAGGGGAGGTAACCGGGGAGCTGTTTTTT
CASSTGTGEVTGELFF
>.|TRBV27|.|TRBJ1-1
TGTGCCAGCAGTTTCTCCCCACAGGTCGCGACTGAAGCTTTCTTT
CASSFSPQVATEAFF
>many|TRBV12-3/TRBV12-4|.|TRBJ1-1
TGTGCCAGCAGTCCCTCCATCGTAAACACTGAAGCTTTCTTT
CASSPSIVNTEAFF
>few|TRBV7-8|.|TRBJ2-3
TGTGCCAGCAGCCCGGACATTGATAGGACAGATACGCAGTATTTT
CASSPDIDRTDTQYF
>.|TRBV15|TRBD2|TRBJ2-5
TGTGTCACCAGCCCGGGGGGCGGGGGGGAGACCCAGTACTTC
CVTSPGGGGETQYF
>many|TRBV7-9|TRBD2|TRBJ2-1
TGTGCCAGCAGCCCCAGGGGACTAGCGGGGGGCCCATACAATGAGCAGTTCTTC
CASSPRGLAGGPYNEQFF
>.|TRBV5-4|.|TRBJ1-1
TGTGCCAGCAGCTTGGCAGCAGGTTTTATGAACACTGAAGCTTTCTTT
CASSLAAGFMNTEAFF
>many|TRBV28|TRBD1|TRBJ1-4
TGTGCCAGCAGTTTCGGAACAGGGGGCTTTGGGGAAAAACTGTTTTTT
CASSFGTGGFGEKLFF
>.|TRBV6-1|.|TRBJ2-2
TGTGCCAGCAGTGAATTCGCAGGGTGGAACACCGGGGAGCTGTTTTTT
CASSEFAGWNTGELFF
>.|TRBV6-1|.|TRBJ2-7
TGTGCCAGCAAGGGTACCTACGAGCAGTACTTC
CASKGTYEQYF
>.|TRBV20-1|.|TRBJ2-1
TGCAGTGCTAGAGATTTCCCTGCAAGGGGGTACAATGAGCAGTTCTTC
CSARDFPARGYNEQFF
>many|TRBV5-1|.|TRBJ1-6
TGCGCCAGCAGCCTTGCAGAGAGTTCACCCCTCCACTTT
CASSLAESSPLHF
>many|TRBV6-2/TRBV6-3|TRBD1|TRBJ2-1
TGTGCCAGCAGTCCAGGGACCTACAGGGGGCGGAATGAGCAGTTCTTC
CASSPGTYRGRNEQFF
>few|TRBV29-1|.|TRBJ2-5
TGCAGCGTCACCCCGCCAGAGGGCCTGTTCGGGACCCAGTACTTC
CSVTPPEGLFGTQYF
>few|TRBV15|TRBD2|TRBJ2-1
TGTGCCACCAGCAGTTTTCACGGGACTAGCGATAACAATGAGCAGTTCTTC
CATSSFHGTSDNNEQFF
>.|TRBV9|.|TRBJ1-2
TGTGCCAGCAGCGTAGGTGCGGGGGTACCTAACTATGGCTACACCTTC
CASSVGAGVPNYGYTF
>few|TRBV19|.|TRBJ2-2
TGTGCCAGTAGTAGGACACTAACCGGGGAGCTGTTTTTT
CASSRTLTGELFF
>many|TRBV12-3/TRBV12-4|TRBD1|TRBJ1-6
TGTGCCAGCAGTTTAGGAGCAGGGGGCTTTAATTCACCCCTCCACTTT
CASSLGAGGFNSPLHF
>many|TRBV7-8|.|TRBJ1-2
TGTGCCAGCCGCCGCGCCAGGATGGGAGGGGGCTACACCTTC
CASRRARMGGGYTF
>many|TRBV20-1|.|TRBJ2-4
TGCAGTGCTCGGACACTAACCGGGGCCAAAAACATTCAGTACTTC
CSARTLTGAKNIQYF
>.|TRBV28|TRBD1|TRBJ1-5
TGTGCCAGCAGTTCATTTCATTTGACAGGGACTCAGCCCCAGCAGTTT
CASSSFHLTGTQPQQF